These 29 T cell receptor beta chains came from one sample sequenced in a study of Ad26.COV2.S vaccination and SARS-CoV-2 variants. Data came from immunoSEQ multiplex PCR; TCRdb stores just in-frame clones and leaves some out. Here the sample spans hundreds of thousands of clones, approximately 90% being singletons. The input for sequencing was peripheral blood, taken after recovery from COVID-19. These receptors came from a human donor who had recovered from COVID-19.

The rearrangement links TRBV12-3 or TRBV12-4 to TRBJ1-1, with D possibly being TRBD1 (5 bases). The CDR3 extends over 12 amino acids. V was trimmed by 3 bases and J by 8 bases, leaving 10 bases between them. The CDR3 DNA sequence: TGTGCCAGCAGTTTCCCGGGGGGAGAAGCTTTCTTT. It specifies CASSFPGGEAFF.

The J gene is TRBJ1-2, the V gene TRBV2; 8 positions match TRBD1. Per the germline V gene, CDR1 is SNHLY and CDR2 is FYNNEI. The CDR3 has 14 residues. Unmatched junction bases numbered 4, after V lost 1 base and J lost 6 bases. CDR3 protein: CASSEDRGYHGYTF. In DNA, the CDR3 is TGTGCCAGCAGTGAAGACAGGGGGTATCATGGCTACACCTTC.

V is TRBV19 and J is TRBJ2-1, with D perhaps TRBD2 (7 bases). The germline gives CDR1 LNHDA, CDR2 SQIVND (reference sequence). V gave up 6 bases and J gave up 4 bases, with 16 bases separating them. The CDR3 runs 15 residues. The CDR3: CASSWGGLGYNEQFF. The CDR3 DNA reads TGTGCCAGTAGCTGGGGGGGGCTAGGTTACAATGAGCAGTTCTTC.

The chain employs TRBV25-1 and TRBJ1-4; D is ambiguous. The germline V and J ends were trimmed by 5 bases and 13 bases, with 17 bases remaining between them. CDR3 length equals 13 residues. Germline assignment: CDR1 MGHDK and CDR2 SYGVNS. The CDR3 spells CASSFRKGDTLFF. The CDR3 DNA reads TGTGCCAGCAGTTTCCGAAAAGGTGACACACTGTTTTTT.

V gene TRBV4-3 combines with J gene TRBJ1-6; D remains unclear. The CDR3 consists of 17 residues. CDR1 is LGHNA and CDR2 is YSLEER in the germline V gene. The V end lost 0 bases, the J end lost 2 bases, and 11 bases lay between the germline ends. The CDR3 nucleotides are TGCGCCAGCAGCCAAGATCAAGAAGGCCCCTATAATTCACCCCTCCACTTT. Its protein product is CASSQDQEGPYNSPLHF.

This clone was detected only once. V usage is TRBV6-1 and J usage is TRBJ2-1; no definite D call. This CDR3 has 17 residues. Germline CDR1 reads MNHNS; CDR2 reads SASEGT. The V end lost 1 base, the J end lost 8 bases, and 21 bases lay between the germline ends. CDR3 coding DNA: TGTGCCAGCAGTGAAGTCGTTCTCGGGTCGACTGCGGATGAGCAGTTCTTC. This codes for CASSEVVLGSTADEQFF.

The V call is TRBV5-8, the J call TRBJ1-2; 10 nucleotides align to TRBD1. The V gene end was trimmed by 2 bases and the J gene end by 5 bases; junction bases not matched to a gene: 9. Germline loops: CDR1 SGHTS, CDR2 YDEGEE. The CDR3 extends over 16 amino acids. This CDR3 reads CASSFSTGTGVYGYTF. The CDR3 region has the DNA TGTGCCAGCAGCTTTAGCACCGGGACAGGGGTTTATGGCTACACCTTC.

The chain employs TRBV9 and TRBJ2-5; tentative D call: TRBD2 (6 bases). V was cut by 6 bases and J by 2 bases, with 17 bases left in between. Germline V gene sequence: CDR1 SGDLS, CDR2 YYNGEE. The CDR3 runs 15 residues. CDR3 in amino acids: CASNLSPGLQETQYF. Here the CDR3 DNA reads TGTGCCAGCAACCTCTCTCCCGGACTACAAGAGACCCAGTACTTC. The full variable domain, its missing parts supplied by reference TRBV9 and TRBJ2-5, is DSGVTQTPKHLITATGQRVTLRCSPRSGDLSVYWYQQSLDQGLQFLIQYYNGEERAKGNILERFSAQQFPDLHSELNLSSLELGDSALYFCASNLSPGLQETQYFGPGTRLLVL.

V gene TRBV27 combines with J gene TRBJ1-4; 8 bases are a match to TRBD1. V was pared by 4 bases and J by 5 bases, with 6 bases of the junction left unmatched. CDR1 and CDR2 (germline): MNHEY, SMNVEV (reference sequence). This CDR3 has 15 residues. For the CDR3, the DNA is TGTGCCAGCAGTTCACAGACAGGGGTCAATGAAAAACTGTTTTTT. Its translation is CASSSQTGVNEKLFF. The complete variable domain, with remaining parts taken from reference TRBV27 and TRBJ1-4, reads EAQVTQNPRYLITVTGKKLTVTCSQNMNHEYMSWYRQDPGLGLRQIYYSMNVEVTDKGDVPEGYKVSRKEKRNFPLILESPSPNQTSLYFCASSSQTGVNEKLFFGSGTQLSVL.

This rearrangement joins TRBV14 to TRBJ1-1, with D maybe TRBD1 (5 bases). The CDR3 sequence is 14 residues long. The V end lost 0 bases, the J end lost 8 bases, and 13 bases lay between the germline ends. Germline loops: CDR1 SGHDN, CDR2 FVKESK. Here the CDR3 DNA reads TGTGCCAGCAGCCAAGAATTAGGGCAGGGCGAAGCTTTCTTT. Its protein product is CASSQELGQGEAFF.

The chain is built from TRBV4-1 and TRBJ2-7; maybe TRBD1 (5 bases). Trimming took 0 bases from V and 0 from J, leaving 15 bases between them. Germline V gene data show CDR1 as MGHRA and CDR2 as YSYEKL. The length of the CDR3 is 17 residues. The DNA of the CDR3 is TGCGCCAGCAGCCAAGATCAAGCAGGGCCCCTCTCCTACGAGCAGTACTTC. Its protein product is CASSQDQAGPLSYEQYF.

The rearrangement links TRBV19 to TRBJ1-2; a weak D match, TRBD1 (6 bases). The CDR3 contains 15 residues. With 6 bases removed from V and 2 bases from J, the gap between germline ends came to 16 bases. Germline-derived CDR1 and CDR2 are LNHDA and SQIVND (reference sequence). CDR3 DNA sequence: TGTGCCAGTAGGAGTGATACAGGGACCAACTATGGCTACACCTTC. This encodes CASRSDTGTNYGYTF. Drawing the rest from reference TRBV19 and TRBJ1-2, the complete variable domain is DGGITQSPKYLFRKEGQNVTLSCEQNLNHDAMYWYRQDPGQGLRLIYYSQIVNDFQKGDIAEGYSVSREKKESFPLTVTSAQKNPTAFYLCASRSDTGTNYGYTFGSGTRLTVV.

This sequence joins TRBV6-5 and TRBJ1-1, with 7 bases aligning to TRBD1. CDR3 size: 14 residues. Germline CDR1 MNHEY, CDR2 SVGAGI. V lost 2 bases and J lost 12; bases outside the gene matches: 12. CDR3 nucleotides: TGTGCCAGCAGTTACAAAGGGGGCAGTTTGTTCCCTTTCTTT. Residues: CASSYKGGSLFPFF.

The genes are TRBV10-2 and TRBJ2-3; D is tentatively TRBD1 or TRBD2 (5 bases each). The germline V gene has CDR1 WSHSY and CDR2 SAAADI. Trimming pared 6 bases from V and 9 bases from J, leaving 25 bases between. This CDR3 has 16 residues. CDR3 bases: TGCGCCAGCAGCATGAGGTGGGACGTGGGCTCCCAAACGCAGTATTTT. It is translated as CASSMRWDVGSQTQYF.

This chain links TRBV5-1 with TRBJ1-1; possibly TRBD1 for D (5 bases). The CDR3 totals 15 residues. In germline, CDR1 is SGHRS, CDR2 YFSETQ. V was trimmed by 0 bases and J by 8 bases, leaving 17 bases between them. DNA of the CDR3: TGCGCCAGCAGCTTGGTGGCAGGGTTCACAAGAGAAGCTTTCTTT. Translation gives CASSLVAGFTREAFF.

This chain connects TRBV9 to TRBJ1-2; D uncertain. The CDR3 has 13 amino acids. V lost 3 bases to trimming and J lost 4 bases, with 10 bases between them. CDR1 and CDR2 from the germline V gene are SGDLS and YYNGEE. The CDR3 is CASSEDGVYGYTF. CDR3 coding DNA: TGTGCCAGCAGCGAGGACGGGGTCTATGGCTACACCTTC.

V and J are TRBV29-1 and TRBJ2-1, with a possible D match to TRBD2 (6 bases). Trimming shortened V by 2 bases and J by 9 bases, and 17 bases separated the two germline ends. This CDR3 is built from 14 residues. CDR1 is SQVTM and CDR2 is ANQGSEA in the germline V gene. CDR3 DNA: TGCAGCGTTGAAATCGAGGGCGGGGCTGGTGAGCAGTTCTTC. Residues: CSVEIEGGAGEQFF.

This chain uses TRBV19 with TRBJ2-3; D may be TRBD1 or TRBD2 (7 bases each). The CDR3 consists of 15 residues. Trimming pared 6 bases from V and 6 bases from J, leaving 19 bases between. Germline V gives CDR1 LNHDA, CDR2 SQIVND (reference sequence). Written as DNA, the CDR3 is TGTGCCAGTAGGCGACCTGGGGAGGGGGCGGATACGCAGTATTTT. Its translation is CASRRPGEGADTQYF.

The rearrangement uses TRBV23-1 and TRBJ1-5; no clear D gene. TRBV23-1 is filed as an ORF, its function uncertain. The length of the CDR3 is 20 residues. The V end lost 3 bases, the J end lost 2 bases, and 26 bases lay between the germline ends. CDR3 loop: CASSHHAGPKRTVGNQPQHF. DNA for the CDR3: TGCGCCAGCAGTCACCACGCCGGGCCCAAGCGGACCGTTGGCAATCAGCCCCAGCATTTT.

The chain recombines TRBV7-2 with TRBJ1-2; D remains ambiguous. Germline V gene sequence: CDR1 SGHTA, CDR2 FQGNSA. This CDR3 has 14 amino acids. V was shortened by 3 bases and J by 4 bases, with 12 bases between the two germline ends. In DNA form, the CDR3 reads TGTGCCAGCAGCTTCGAGAGTGGGGTCTATGGCTACACCTTC. Translating gives CASSFESGVYGYTF.

The chain carries TRBV12-3 or TRBV12-4 and TRBJ2-5; tentatively, D is TRBD1 (5 bases). Trimming removed 8 bases at V and 6 bases at J, with 16 bases between. This CDR3 is 13 amino acids long. The CDR3 reads CASGVGPRQTQYF. CDR3 nucleotides: TGTGCCAGCGGCGTGGGGCCGCGCCAGACCCAGTACTTC.

This clone was detected only a few times. The chain joins TRBV2 to TRBJ1-6, with D hard to call. Germline V gene lookup returns CDR1 SNHLY and CDR2 FYNNEI. V lost 0 bases and J lost 4, with 7 bases in between. The CDR3 runs to 15 residues. CDR3 bases: TGTGCCAGCAGTGAAGCGGCATATTATAATTCACCCCTCCACTTT. It specifies CASSEAAYYNSPLHF.

This rearrangement joins TRBV5-1 to TRBJ2-7, with TRBD2 matching over 9 bases. The CDR3 covers 17 residues. V was clipped by 4 bases and J by 0 bases; unmatched bases: 11. The germline gives CDR1 SGHRS, CDR2 YFSETQ. The CDR3 here is CASSTWPPSGVSYEQYF. For the CDR3, the DNA is TGCGCCAGCAGCACTTGGCCCCCTAGCGGGGTCTCCTACGAGCAGTACTTC.

The chain has TRBV5-4 and TRBJ2-5; TRBD1 matches 7 bases. Germline V gene sequence: CDR1 SGHNT, CDR2 YYREEE (reference sequence). The CDR3 is made up of 15 amino acids. Trimming at V came to 3 bases and at J to 4 bases, leaving 9 bases not matched to a gene. CDR3 coding DNA: TGTGCCAGCAGCTCTAGGCTTCAGGGGGTAGAGACCCAGTACTTC. Its protein is CASSSRLQGVETQYF.

The rearrangement uses TRBV27 and TRBJ2-7; 8 bases align to TRBD1. After removal of 0 bases from V and 2 bases from J, the junction contained 6 bases not matched to a gene. Germline V gene lookup returns CDR1 MNHEY and CDR2 SMNVEV (reference sequence). The CDR3 sequence is 16 residues long. The CDR3 nucleotides read TGTGCCAGCAGTTTATCCTCAGGGGGCATAGCCTACGAGCAGTACTTC. This codes for CASSLSSGGIAYEQYF.

The CDR3 loop reads CASSLQGSTEAFF. The CDR3 coding sequence is TGTGCCAGCAGCCTACAGGGCAGCACTGAAGCTTTCTTT. This chain connects TRBV7-9 to TRBJ1-1; tentative D call: TRBD1 (6 bases). This CDR3 contains 13 residues. Trimming cost V 5 bases and J 4 bases, with 11 bases left between them. Germline values: CDR1 SEHNR, CDR2 FQNEAQ (reference sequence).

The table lists this clone with a count of one. The chain combines TRBV5-4 with TRBJ1-1; D perhaps matches TRBD1 (6 bases). The CDR3 spans 14 residues. Deletions cut 0 bases from V and 4 bases from J, with 10 bases between. CDR1 is SGHNT and CDR2 is YYREEE in the germline V gene (reference sequence). The CDR3 loop reads CASSLGGAGTEAFF. DNA for the CDR3: TGTGCCAGCAGCTTGGGGGGGGCCGGCACTGAAGCTTTCTTT.

The rearrangement uses TRBV12-3 or TRBV12-4 and TRBJ1-2; possible D gene TRBD1, 5 bases. Trimming pared 6 bases from V and 6 bases from J, leaving 14 bases between. CDR3 size: 13 residues. The CDR3 nucleotides read TGTGCCAGCAGCCGCGGGACGGCCCATGGCTACACCTTC. Protein: CASSRGTAHGYTF.

The V gene is TRBV3-1 (or the pseudogene TRBV3-2), the J gene TRBJ2-7, with a weak D call TRBD2 (5 bases). The length of the CDR3 is 14 residues. CDR1 and CDR2 from the germline V gene are LGHDT and YNNKEL (reference sequence). The germline V and J ends were trimmed by 4 bases and 4 bases, with 14 bases remaining between them. CDR3 nucleotide sequence: TGTGCCAGCAGCCGCCGGGCGGGTCGATACGAGCAGTACTTC. It translates to CASSRRAGRYEQYF.